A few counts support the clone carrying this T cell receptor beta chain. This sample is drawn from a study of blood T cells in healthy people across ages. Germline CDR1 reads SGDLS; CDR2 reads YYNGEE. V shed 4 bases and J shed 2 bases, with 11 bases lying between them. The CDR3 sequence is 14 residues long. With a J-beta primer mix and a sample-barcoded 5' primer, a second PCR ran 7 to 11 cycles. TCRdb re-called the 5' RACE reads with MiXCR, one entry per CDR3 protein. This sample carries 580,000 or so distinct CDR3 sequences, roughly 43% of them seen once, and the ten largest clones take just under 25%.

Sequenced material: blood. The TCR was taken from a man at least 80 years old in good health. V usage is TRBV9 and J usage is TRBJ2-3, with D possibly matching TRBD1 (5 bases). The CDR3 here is CASSPGQNTDTQYF. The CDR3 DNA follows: TGTGCCAGCAGCCCCGGACAAAACACAGATACGCAGTATTTT.